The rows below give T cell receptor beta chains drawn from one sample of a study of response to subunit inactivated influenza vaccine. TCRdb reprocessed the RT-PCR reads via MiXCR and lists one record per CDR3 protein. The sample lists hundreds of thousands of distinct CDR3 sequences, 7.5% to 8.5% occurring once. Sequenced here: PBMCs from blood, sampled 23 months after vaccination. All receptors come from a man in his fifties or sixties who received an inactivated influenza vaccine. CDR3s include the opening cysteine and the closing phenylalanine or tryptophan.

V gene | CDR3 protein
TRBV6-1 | CASNYWANVLTF
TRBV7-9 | CASSLGRTGYGYTF
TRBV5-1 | CASSLERVGRRTYEQYF
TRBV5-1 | CASSLPGGAEQFF
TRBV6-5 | CASSYSGTGADGYTF
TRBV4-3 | CASSQDRGTRQYF
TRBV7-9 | CASSLNGLEQYF
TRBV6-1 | CASSRTPGQGFGYTF
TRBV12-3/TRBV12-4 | CASSLGGGIGNEQFF
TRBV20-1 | CSAKDPRDTQYF
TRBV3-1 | CASSHRQGSNEKLFF
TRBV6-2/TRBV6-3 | CASSLRLGPDTQYF
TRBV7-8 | CASSLGGRAFF
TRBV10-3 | CAISDKGLDGTGELFF
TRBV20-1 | CSTQGTGGLGEKLFF
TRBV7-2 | CASSLLSGGNQETQYF
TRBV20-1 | CSARTLAGAHNEQFF
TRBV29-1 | CSAAHAWRESLDTQYF
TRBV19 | CASSIGGKKETQYF
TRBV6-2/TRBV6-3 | CASSYSTGTNYGYTF
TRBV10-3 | CAISGPAGGSTDTQYF
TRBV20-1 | CSAREVEESSYNEQFF
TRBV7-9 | CASSIDRATEAFF
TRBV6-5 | CASSQYWGEQYF
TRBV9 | CASSVGPTGVYEQYF
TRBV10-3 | CAISGTGPSGANVLTF
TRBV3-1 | CASSQQTGFTGELFF
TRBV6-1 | CASMKGWGTGELFF
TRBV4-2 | CASSQDRGIHNEQFF
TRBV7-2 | CASSLYPGEQYF
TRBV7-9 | CASSRSDGADTQYF
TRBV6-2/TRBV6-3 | CASSYRANTGELFF
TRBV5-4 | CASSPEGYTEAFF
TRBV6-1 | CASSEAKQVSSNYGYTF
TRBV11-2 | CASSSTSGETQYF